This TCR beta chain was recorded in a study of blood T cell repertoires in COVID-19. Per germline, CDR1 SGHAT and CDR2 FQNNGV. The CDR3 is 14 residues long. V lost 5 bases, J lost 3 bases, and 13 bases lay in between. Original analysis: Estimation of nucleated cell counts was performed using reference gene primer amplification. Here immunoSEQ multiplex PCR was the method, and the copy in TCRdb shows in-frame clones only, minus some. V and J calls and clone size are copied from that table; D and trimming were computed from the DNA. Here the sample spans some 510,000 clones, around 89% being singletons. Clinical histories supplied by participants themselves formed the basis of cohort assignment.

The specimen sequenced was PBMCs or T cells enriched from blood (not recorded which). This receptor was identified in a woman between 35 and 50 years old who had recovered from COVID-19. The J gene is TRBJ1-1, the V gene TRBV11-2, with unresolved D. CDR3 region: CASSRSGGYTEAFF. The CDR3 DNA is TGTGCCAGCAGCCGCAGTGGAGGGTACACTGAAGCTTTCTTT.